What follows are 10 T cell receptor beta chains derived from one specimen sequenced in a study of Graves' ophthalmopathy and Graves' hyperthyroidism. The TCR beta CDR3 regions underwent amplification from RNA transcripts. The library came from an HTBI-primed first-round RT-PCR and a second-round multiplex PCR. TCRdb passed the multiplex PCR reads through MiXCR, listing each CDR3 protein once. Among about 700,000 distinct CDR3 sequences listed, roughly 39% were seen once. Sequencing was done on a sample of peripheral blood. The receptors shown here come from an adult man with Graves' ophthalmopathy.

The genes are TRBV7-8 and TRBJ2-7; TRBD2 might be the D (7 bases). Germline lookup yields CDR1 SGHVS and CDR2 FQNEAQ. Trimming stripped 6 bases from V and 4 bases from J, with 13 bases between. CDR3 length equals 13 residues. CDR3 nucleotides: TGTGCCAGCAGAAGGGGGGGTCAGTACGAGCAGTACTTC. This sequence encodes CASRRGGQYEQYF.

The chain combines TRBV3-1 with TRBJ2-5; maybe TRBD2 (6 bases). From germline, CDR1 is LGHDT and CDR2 YNNKEL (reference sequence). Trimming pared 6 bases from V and 5 bases from J, leaving 22 bases between. This CDR3 is 16 amino acids long. CDR3 amino acids: CASSYPVGGRGETQYF. CDR3 nucleotides: TGTGCCAGCAGTTACCCCGTCGGCGGTCGGGGGGAGACCCAGTACTTC.

The sample holds many counts of this clonotype. The CDR3 reads CSVDTPGRDEQYF. CDR3 nucleotide sequence: TGCAGCGTTGATACCCCAGGGAGGGACGAGCAGTACTTC. The chain links TRBV29-1 to TRBJ2-7, with 7 bases identical to TRBD2. The CDR3 has 13 amino acids. Germline loops: CDR1 SQVTM, CDR2 ANQGSEA. The V and J ends lost 3 bases and 5 bases, in that order; junction bases with no gene match: 7.

This sequence joins TRBV10-3 and TRBJ2-5; D remains ambiguous. Germline V gene sequence: CDR1 ENHRY, CDR2 SYGVKD. There are 12 residues in the CDR3. Trimming left V 10 bases short and J 3 bases short, with 12 bases between. The CDR3 coding sequence is TGTGCCAGCTCACCAGAGGAAGAGACCCAGTACTTC. It encodes CASSPEEETQYF.

This clonotype was detected many times. This chain joins TRBV11-2 and TRBJ2-2, with TRBD2 matching 7 bases. The junction had 7 bases not matched to a gene; V was cut back by 0 bases and J by 3 bases. Germline V gives CDR1 SGHAT, CDR2 FQNNGV. The CDR3 length is 17 residues. The CDR3 nucleotides read TGTGCCAGCAGCTTAGATCGGCTAGCGGTAGACACCGGGGAGCTGTTTTTT. Its protein product is CASSLDRLAVDTGELFF.

This clonotype was counted at least ten times. The rearrangement uses TRBV2 and TRBJ2-7; 7 bases agree with TRBD1. The CDR3 runs 15 residues. Trimming removed 6 bases from V and 0 bases from J; junction bases left unmatched: 8. Per the germline V gene, CDR1 is SNHLY and CDR2 is FYNNEI. In DNA form, the CDR3 reads TGTGCCAGCAGAGCTCTGACAGGGAGCTCCTACGAGCAGTACTTC. The encoded protein is CASRALTGSSYEQYF.

The genes are TRBV11-2 and TRBJ1-2, with 9 bases fitting TRBD1. V shed 5 bases and J 0 bases; nucleotides not matched to a gene: 4. This CDR3 has 15 residues. The germline V gene encodes CDR1 SGHAT and CDR2 FQNNGV. CDR3 bases: TGTGCCAGCAGCGGCGGGACAGGGCCTAACTATGGCTACACCTTC. Protein product: CASSGGTGPNYGYTF. Variable domain in full (rest from reference TRBV11-2 and TRBJ1-2): EAGVAQSPRYKIIEKRQSVAFWCNPISGHATLYWYQQILGQGPKLLIQFQNNGVVDDSQLPKDRFSAERLKGVDSTLKIQPAKLEDSAVYLCASSGGTGPNYGYTFGSGTRLTVV.

This clonotype was seen more than once but under ten times. This rearrangement joins TRBV19 to TRBJ2-5; D could derive from TRBD1 or TRBD2 (5 bases each). Trimming stripped 0 bases from V and 2 bases from J, with 10 bases between. The CDR3 is 15 amino acids. CDR1 and CDR2 from the germline V gene are LNHDA and SQIVND (reference sequence). The CDR3 spells CASSIEGTEQETQYF. In nucleotides, the CDR3 is TGTGCCAGTAGTATAGAAGGGACGGAACAAGAGACCCAGTACTTC.

This clonotype has a handful of counts. The genes are TRBV3-1 and TRBJ1-5; D not certain. This CDR3 has 13 residues. Trimming pared 0 bases from V and 6 bases from J, leaving 6 bases between. The germline gives CDR1 LGHDT, CDR2 YNNKEL (reference sequence). As DNA, the CDR3 is TGTGCCAGCAGCCAAGATCATAGTCAGCCCCAGCATTTT. It is translated as CASSQDHSQPQHF.

This clonotype was recorded at least ten times. The J gene is TRBJ2-7, the V gene TRBV5-1; D is unresolved. The CDR3 runs to 17 residues. V was shortened by 1 base and J by 5 bases, with 22 bases between the two germline ends. Germline CDR1 and CDR2: SGHRS and YFSETQ. CDR3 bases: TGCGCCAGCAGCTTGTCTGGGATTTATGATAGGAACGACGAGCAGTACTTC. It specifies CASSLSGIYDRNDEQYF.